This entry describes one T cell receptor (beta chain). Libraries were prepared by immunoSEQ multiplex PCR; TCRdb keeps only in-frame clonotypes and omits some of them. Of tens of thousands of clones in the sample, less than 85% were seen once. The source of the sample is a study of control samples from healthy donors and cancer patients. Germline V gene sequence: CDR1 SEHNR, CDR2 FQNEAQ (reference sequence). Germline trimming cut 5 bases from V and 12 bases from J; bases unmatched to any gene: 5. This CDR3 contains 11 residues. The chain has TRBV7-9 and TRBJ1-2, with 8 bases that match TRBD1. The sequencing sample was made of blood. This TCR derives from a man in his 60s in good health. The CDR3 sequence: CASSIPTGDTF. CDR3 DNA sequence: TGTGCCAGCAGCATACCGACAGGGGACACCTTC.